Here is one TCR beta chain with its context. The data originate from a study of blood T cells in healthy people across ages. The germline V gene encodes CDR1 MNHNY and CDR2 SVGAGI (reference sequence). This CDR3 contains 15 residues. V was pared by 5 bases and J by 7 bases, with 10 bases of the junction left unmatched. Together with a sample-barcoded 5' primer, a J-beta primer mix was included in a second PCR lasting roughly 6 to 12 cycles. TCRdb reprocessed the 5' RACE reads via MiXCR and lists one record per CDR3 protein. The sample has around 1,700,000 distinct CDR3 sequences, roughly 27% seen once.

This receptor was identified in a woman under 40 in good health. V is TRBV6-6 and J is TRBJ1-4; 7 bases align to TRBD1. The source material was blood. The DNA for the CDR3 is TGTGCCAGCAGTCGCCGACAGGGCTCTTTTGAAAAACTGTTTTTT. Translation gives CASSRRQGSFEKLFF.